This T cell receptor beta chain appears in the sequencing data of a study of T cell repertoires in cytomegalovirus infection. TCRdb passed the reads through MiXCR, listing each CDR3 protein once. Of 90,000 to 130,000 distinct CDR3 sequences in the sample, 9.5% to 13% were seen once. There are a few counts of this clonotype. Its antigen is unidentified. This CDR3 spans 14 amino acids. Trimming at V came to 1 base and at J to 8 bases, leaving 6 bases not matched to a gene. The sequenced sample consisted of PBMCs, sequenced either directly or after in vitro stimulation (not recorded which). The sequence was obtained from a human donor in good health (CMV status not recorded). Some clones in this sample may be carry-over from other donors' samples. The rearrangement joins TRBV12-3 or TRBV12-4 to TRBJ1-2; TRBD1 agrees at 8 bases. CDR3 protein: CASSLGTGYEGYTF. The CDR3 DNA reads as TGTGCCAGCAGTTTAGGGACAGGGTACGAGGGCTACACCTTC.